What follows are 10 T cell receptor beta chains derived from one specimen sequenced in a study of blood T cell repertoires in COVID-19. Assay: immunoSEQ multiplex PCR; the TCRdb copy retains only in-frame clones and omits some. The sample contains around 80,000 clones, approximately 82% of which appear only once. Sequencing was carried out using peripheral blood. These receptors all come from a human donor in a cohort sampled during active COVID-19.

The chain combines TRBV28 with TRBJ1-3, with 8 bases fitting TRBD1. Per germline, CDR1 MDHEN and CDR2 SYDVKM. J was trimmed by 4 bases and V by 2 bases; bases with no gene match: 10. The CDR3 is 17 amino acids. This CDR3 is CASSLPQTGVGGNTIYF. CDR3 coding DNA: TGTGCCAGCAGTTTACCCCAGACAGGGGTGGGGGGAAACACCATATATTTT.

The chain has TRBV30 and TRBJ1-1, with 10 nucleotides matching TRBD1. CDR1 is GTSNPN, CDR2 SVGIG, per germline (reference sequence). The CDR3 contains 13 residues. Trimming removed 3 bases from V and 4 bases from J; junction bases left unmatched: 2. The CDR3 region has the DNA TGTGCCTGGAGCCGGACAGGGGGCACTGAAGCTTTCTTT. Translation gives CAWSRTGGTEAFF.

This sequence joins TRBV5-5 and TRBJ2-5; TRBD1 matches at 10 bases. The CDR3 length is 14 residues. Germline V lookup: CDR1 SGHKS, CDR2 YYEKEE (reference sequence). The junction had 1 base not matched to a gene; V was cut back by 0 bases and J by 5 bases. This CDR3 is CASSLGGQGETQYF. The CDR3 DNA reads TGTGCCAGCAGCTTGGGGGGACAGGGGGAGACCCAGTACTTC.

This clone has just one count. The chain combines TRBV9 with TRBJ2-5; a possible D gene is TRBD1 (7 bases). Between the trimmed V and J ends, which lost 4 bases and 5 bases, there was a span of 12 bases. Germline V CDR1 and CDR2: SGDLS, YYNGEE. This CDR3 comprises 13 residues. The CDR3 sequence: CASSLQGRETQYF. Written as DNA, the CDR3 is TGTGCCAGCAGCCTACAGGGGAGGGAGACCCAGTACTTC. The whole variable domain, filled in from reference TRBV9 and TRBJ2-5, reads DSGVTQTPKHLITATGQRVTLRCSPRSGDLSVYWYQQSLDQGLQFLIQYYNGEERAKGNILERFSAQQFPDLHSELNLSSLELGDSALYFCASSLQGRETQYFGPGTRLLVL.

This chain uses TRBV9 with TRBJ1-5; no reliable D call. Germline V gene lookup returns CDR1 SGDLS and CDR2 YYNGEE. The CDR3 totals 14 residues. Trimming removed 0 bases from V and 2 bases from J, with 6 bases in between. CDR3 nucleotides: TGTGCCAGCAGCGTAGACATGGGCAATCAGCCCCAGCATTTT. This gives the protein CASSVDMGNQPQHF.

The J gene is TRBJ2-7, the V gene TRBV2; D perhaps matches TRBD2 (6 bases). The CDR3 sequence is 14 residues long. Trimming pared 6 bases from V and 0 bases from J, leaving 12 bases between. Looked up from germline, CDR1 is SNHLY and CDR2 is FYNNEI. CDR3 sequence: CASRSSGGSYEQYF. The CDR3 bases are TGTGCCAGCAGATCCTCCGGGGGCTCCTACGAGCAGTACTTC. Supplemented by reference TRBV2 and TRBJ2-7, the full variable domain reads EPEVTQTPSHQVTQMGQEVILRCVPISNHLYFYWYRQILGQKVEFLVSFYNNEISEKSEIFDDQFSVERPDGSNFTLKIRSTKLEDSAMYFCASRSSGGSYEQYFGPGTRLTVT.

The V call is TRBV5-1, the J call TRBJ2-1, with 10 positions matching TRBD2. Germline V gene data show CDR1 as SGHRS and CDR2 as YFSETQ. V was pared by 5 bases and J by 6 bases, with 5 bases of the junction left unmatched. This CDR3 contains 14 residues. The CDR3 loop reads CASSLAGVFNEQFF. In DNA form, the CDR3 reads TGCGCCAGCAGTCTAGCGGGAGTGTTCAATGAGCAGTTCTTC.

This chain uses TRBV28 with TRBJ1-1; the D gene is possibly TRBD1 (5 bases). In germline, CDR1 is MDHEN, CDR2 SYDVKM. V was clipped by 8 bases and J by 7 bases, with 23 bases between them. The CDR3 runs 15 residues. This CDR3 is CASPAAGLSGGEAFF. CDR3 in DNA: TGTGCCAGCCCGGCGGCAGGTTTATCGGGGGGTGAAGCTTTCTTT. The entire variable domain, with the rest obtained from reference TRBV28 and TRBJ1-1, is as follows: DVKVTQSSRYLVKRTGEKVFLECVQDMDHENMFWYRQDPGLGLRLIYFSYDVKMKEKGDIPEGYSVSREKKERFSLILESASTNQTSMYLCASPAAGLSGGEAFFGQGTRLTVV.

This clone has a handful of counts. The chain uses TRBV11-2 and TRBJ2-1; 8 bases are shared with TRBD1. This CDR3 has 13 amino acids. V lost 6 bases, J lost 7 bases, and 5 bases stayed unmatched. From germline, CDR1 is SGHAT and CDR2 FQNNGV. CDR3: CASSSDRENEQFF. The CDR3 region has the DNA TGTGCCAGCAGTTCGGACAGGGAAAATGAGCAGTTCTTC.

The chain recombines TRBV9 with TRBJ2-5; D is perhaps TRBD2 (6 bases). Germline-derived CDR1 and CDR2 are SGDLS and YYNGEE. The CDR3 runs 15 residues. V lost 1 base to trimming and J lost 2 bases, with 12 bases between them. This CDR3 is CASSVNPSAQETQYF. For the CDR3, the DNA is TGTGCCAGCAGCGTAAATCCTAGCGCACAAGAGACCCAGTACTTC.